These 30 T cell receptor beta chains came from one sample sequenced in a study of blood T cell repertoires in COVID-19 (dated by TCRdb to the early 2020s). To prepare the library, the immunoSEQ multiplex PCR assay was applied. TCRdb provides this immuneACCESS table in a form limited to in-frame rearrangements. Some clones are lacking; in checked studies, under half of them reflect an unresolved V gene, and why the rest are absent is not known. The sample table records about 36,000 clones; 90% of these occur just once. Clones ranked in the top ten supply 4.5% to 5.5% of the sample. Sequencing used peripheral blood. The receptor source for this set is a human donor in a cohort sampled during active COVID-19.

Comments on this clone: Other DNA sequences in this specimen translate into the identical CDR3. As DNA, the CDR3 is TGCGCCAGCAGCTTGGGACAGGGAAATGGCTACACCTTC. Translation: CASSLGQGNGYTF. The genes are TRBV5-1 and TRBJ1-2, with 7 bases matching TRBD1. Germline values: CDR1 SGHRS, CDR2 YFSETQ. This CDR3 is built from 13 residues. Trimming at V came to 0 bases and at J to 6 bases, leaving 2 bases not matched to a gene.

The rearrangement joins TRBV6-2 or TRBV6-3 to TRBJ2-7, with 10 bases lining up with TRBD1. Germline CDR1 and CDR2: MNHEY and SVGEGT. This CDR3 is built from 16 residues. The ends lost 0 bases at V and 2 bases at J; junction bases unmatched: 4. In nucleotides, the CDR3 is TGTGCCAGCAGTTACTCGAAGGACAGGGGGGCCTACGAGCAGTACTTC. Protein product: CASSYSKDRGAYEQYF.

This sequence joins TRBV19 and TRBJ2-2; TRBD2 might be the D (5 bases). Germline values: CDR1 LNHDA, CDR2 SQIVND (reference sequence). The V end lost 4 bases, the J end lost 9 bases, and 27 bases lay between the germline ends. The CDR3 has 18 amino acids. The CDR3 sequence: CASSTLPSGGRNNRELFF. In nucleotides, the CDR3 is TGTGCCAGTAGTACGCTCCCCTCAGGAGGCAGAAATAACCGGGAGCTGTTTTTT. Together with reference TRBV19 and TRBJ2-2, the CDR3 gives the full variable domain: DGGITQSPKYLFRKEGQNVTLSCEQNLNHDAMYWYRQDPGQGLRLIYYSQIVNDFQKGDIAEGYSVSREKKESFPLTVTSAQKNPTAFYLCASSTLPSGGRNNRELFFGEGSRLTVL.

CDR3 in amino acids: CASGTPYHYEQYF. The CDR3 region has the DNA TGTGCGAGCGGGACTCCCTATCACTACGAGCAGTACTTC. The chain carries TRBV7-8 and TRBJ2-7; 7 bases match TRBD2. CDR3 length: 13 amino acids. Germline CDR1 is SGHVS and CDR2 is FQNEAQ. Based on the CDR3 plus reference TRBV7-8 and TRBJ2-7, the full variable domain is GAGVSQSPRYKVAKRGQDVALRCDPISGHVSLFWYQQALGQGPEFLTYFQNEAQLDKSGLPSDRFFAERPEGSVSTLKIQRTQQEDSAVYLCASGTPYHYEQYFGPGTRLTVT.

The chain combines TRBV5-1 with TRBJ1-1, with D uncertain. CDR3 size: 14 residues. The V gene lost 2 bases and the J gene lost 6 bases, with 14 bases spanning the gap. Germline V lookup: CDR1 SGHRS, CDR2 YFSETQ. The DNA for the CDR3 is TGCGCCAGCAGCTTAGGCGGTCGGGTCGCTGAAGCTTTCTTT. Translation gives CASSLGGRVAEAFF.

This clone was observed a single time. The chain is built from TRBV24-1 and TRBJ2-3; D remains ambiguous. CDR1 is KGHDR, CDR2 SFDVKD, per germline. The CDR3 covers 14 residues. V lost 3 bases and J lost 2, with 8 bases in between. The DNA for the CDR3 is TGTGCCACCAGTGATCCTGGAGCCACAGATACGCAGTATTTT. It codes for CATSDPGATDTQYF.

This clone was observed once. The chain couples TRBV3-1 (or the pseudogene TRBV3-2) to TRBJ2-7; a possible D gene is TRBD2 (5 bases). Germline V gives CDR1 LGHDT, CDR2 YNNKEL (reference sequence). V lost 4 bases and J lost 5, with 18 bases in between. This CDR3 is 15 amino acids long. The CDR3 reads CASSLGSEPSHEQYF. CDR3 coding DNA: TGTGCCAGCAGCCTCGGTAGCGAGCCGTCGCACGAGCAGTACTTC.

CDR3 residues: CASSPSPGLAPYEQYF. CDR3 coding DNA: TGTGCCAGCAGCCCATCGCCGGGACTAGCGCCTTACGAGCAGTACTTC. The chain recombines TRBV9 with TRBJ2-7; 10 nucleotides line up with TRBD2. J lost 4 bases, V lost 4 bases, and 11 bases had no gene match. Germline CDR1 SGDLS, CDR2 YYNGEE. The CDR3 runs 16 residues.

The chain has TRBV28 and TRBJ1-1; tentative D call: TRBD1 (5 bases). CDR1 is MDHEN, CDR2 SYDVKM, per germline. CDR3 length: 14 amino acids. V was cut by 7 bases and J by 0 bases, with 12 bases left in between. DNA for the CDR3: TGTGCCAGCACGGTGGGGCAGTTGAACACTGAAGCTTTCTTT. This sequence encodes CASTVGQLNTEAFF.

The gene calls are TRBV5-1 and TRBJ2-7, with D maybe TRBD1 (5 bases). Germline V gives CDR1 SGHRS, CDR2 YFSETQ. The V and J ends lost 3 bases and 6 bases respectively, with 13 bases between them. The CDR3 has 13 residues. In DNA, the CDR3 is TGCGCCAGCAGCTCCAAAGACAGAGGCGAGCAGTACTTC. It specifies CASSSKDRGEQYF.

The chain uses TRBV5-1 and TRBJ2-7; 8 bases are shared with TRBD1. V lost 0 bases, J lost 3 bases, and 2 bases stayed unmatched. The CDR3 loop spans 14 amino acids. CDR1 and CDR2 from the germline V gene are SGHRS and YFSETQ. The CDR3 DNA reads TGCGCCAGCAGCTTGGGACAGGGGATCTACGAGCAGTACTTC. This gives the protein CASSLGQGIYEQYF.

The chain combines TRBV6-5 with TRBJ2-2; 9 nucleotides line up with TRBD1. Germline V gene lookup returns CDR1 MNHEY and CDR2 SVGAGI. This CDR3 contains 15 residues. J lost 4 bases, V lost 6 bases, and 6 bases had no gene match. CDR3 in DNA: TGTGCCAGCAGCCGGGACAGGGCCGGCACCGGGGAGCTGTTTTTT. Its translation is CASSRDRAGTGELFF.

The V gene is TRBV5-1, the J gene TRBJ1-6, with no clear D. CDR1 and CDR2 from the germline V gene are SGHRS and YFSETQ. This CDR3 spans 15 amino acids. V dropped 4 bases and J dropped 10 bases, with 18 bases sitting between them. Here the CDR3 DNA reads TGCGCCAGCAGCCGGGAGGGTATTCAGCGGTCACCCCTCCACTTT. The encoded protein is CASSREGIQRSPLHF.

The chain couples TRBV7-7 to TRBJ1-4; D gene ambiguous. V lost 1 base, J lost 1 base, and 7 bases lay in between. The germline gives CDR1 SSHAT, CDR2 FNYEAQ (reference sequence). The CDR3 has 15 amino acids. In DNA, the CDR3 is TGTGCCAGCAGCTTAGGTGGAGGAACTAATGAAAAACTGTTTTTT. It codes for CASSLGGGTNEKLFF.

The V call is TRBV27, the J call TRBJ2-5; no clear D gene. The CDR3 is 14 residues long. The V end lost 3 bases, the J end lost 2 bases, and 10 bases lay between the germline ends. Germline assignment: CDR1 MNHEY and CDR2 SMNVEV (reference sequence). The CDR3 nucleotides read TGTGCCAGCAGTTTGTCACAACCACAAGAGACCCAGTACTTC. Protein: CASSLSQPQETQYF.

The V and J genes are TRBV5-4 and TRBJ1-6, with 7 positions matching TRBD1. V was pared by 4 bases and J by 7 bases, with 5 bases of the junction left unmatched. The germline gives CDR1 SGHNT, CDR2 YYREEE (reference sequence). The CDR3 spans 14 residues. CDR3 sequence: CASSDPGQNSPLHF. As DNA, the CDR3 is TGTGCCAGCAGCGATCCGGGACAGAATTCACCCCTCCACTTT.

Only a few counts were recorded for this clone. The chain joins TRBV28 to TRBJ2-5; 12 bases fit TRBD2. In germline, CDR1 is MDHEN, CDR2 SYDVKM. Losses at the gene ends were 3 bases for V and 5 bases for J; bases not matched to a gene: 4. The CDR3 is made up of 15 amino acids. The CDR3 loop is CASSFLAGGPETQYF. The CDR3 DNA sequence: TGTGCCAGCAGTTTCCTAGCGGGAGGGCCGGAGACCCAGTACTTC.

The V and J genes are TRBV2 and TRBJ2-2; 10 nucleotides line up with TRBD1. With 4 bases clipped from V and 6 bases from J, the junction kept 14 bases outside the gene matches. In germline, CDR1 is SNHLY, CDR2 FYNNEI. This CDR3 has 18 residues. The CDR3 sequence is CASSARTGGIVYAGELFF. CDR3 coding DNA: TGTGCCAGCAGTGCCCGGACAGGGGGTATAGTGTATGCCGGGGAGCTGTTTTTT.

The chain recombines TRBV2 with TRBJ2-3, with TRBD2 identical over 9 bases. Germline V gene lookup returns CDR1 SNHLY and CDR2 FYNNEI. The CDR3 totals 14 residues. Losses at the gene ends were 4 bases for V and 4 bases for J; bases not matched to a gene: 3. CDR3 in DNA: TGTGCCAGCAGTGGGACTAGCGTGGCAGATACGCAGTATTTT. Its translation is CASSGTSVADTQYF.

A few counts support this clone. The rearrangement uses TRBV6-1 and TRBJ1-4, with D perhaps matching TRBD1 (6 bases). From germline, CDR1 is MNHNS and CDR2 SASEGT. This CDR3 contains 16 residues. V was clipped by 4 bases and J by 11 bases, with 23 bases between them. The CDR3 coding sequence is TGTGCCAGCAGTGGATCAAACAGGGTGGCTATGGGGAAACTGTTTTTT. Translating it yields CASSGSNRVAMGKLFF.

The CDR3 nucleotides read TGTGCCACCAGCCAGGACAAGAGCTATGGCTACACCTTC. It yields the protein CATSQDKSYGYTF. The chain uses TRBV24-1 and TRBJ1-2, with D maybe TRBD1 (5 bases). V lost 7 bases and J lost 4, with 12 bases in between. Per germline, CDR1 KGHDR and CDR2 SFDVKD. The CDR3 has 13 residues.

The chain joins TRBV28 to TRBJ2-5; the match to TRBD1 covers 10 bases. There are 15 residues in the CDR3. The germline V gene encodes CDR1 MDHEN and CDR2 SYDVKM. V shed 6 bases, J shed 5 bases, and the junction held 9 bases outside the gene matches. The chain's CDR3 is CASSPGQGPGETQYF. CDR3 in DNA: TGTGCCAGCAGCCCGGGACAGGGGCCGGGGGAGACCCAGTACTTC. The complete variable domain, with remaining parts taken from reference TRBV28 and TRBJ2-5, reads DVKVTQSSRYLVKRTGEKVFLECVQDMDHENMFWYRQDPGLGLRLIYFSYDVKMKEKGDIPEGYSVSREKKERFSLILESASTNQTSMYLCASSPGQGPGETQYFGPGTRLLVL.

The genes are TRBV6-5 and TRBJ1-2; weak D call: TRBD1 (5 bases). Trimming cost V 4 bases and J 6 bases, with 12 bases left between them. Germline CDR1 reads MNHEY; CDR2 reads SVGAGI. CDR3 length equals 13 residues. The CDR3 loop reads CASSLGQFNGYTF. DNA for the CDR3: TGTGCCAGCAGTTTGGGGCAGTTTAATGGCTACACCTTC.

The V and J genes are TRBV6-6 and TRBJ1-1; 9 bases map to TRBD1. This CDR3 is 14 amino acids long. CDR1 and CDR2 from the germline V gene are MNHNY and SVGAGI (reference sequence). After removal of 6 bases from V and 1 base from J, the junction contained 3 bases not matched to a gene. CDR3 protein: CASRRQGENTEAFF. DNA of the CDR3: TGTGCCAGCAGGAGACAGGGGGAGAACACTGAAGCTTTCTTT.

The chain's CDR3 is CASRGGGTAAEQYF. DNA of the CDR3: TGTGCCAGCCGGGGTGGTGGGACAGCGGCCGAGCAGTACTTC. The chain joins TRBV2 to TRBJ2-7; 7 bases are a match to TRBD1. Germline values: CDR1 SNHLY, CDR2 FYNNEI. Trimming cost V 8 bases and J 6 bases; bases outside gene matches: 13. The length of the CDR3 is 14 residues.

This rearrangement joins TRBV5-4 to TRBJ2-1, with TRBD2 matching over 8 bases. The germline gives CDR1 SGHNT, CDR2 YYREEE (reference sequence). CDR3 length equals 15 residues. V was clipped by 5 bases and J by 5 bases; unmatched bases: 9. Here the CDR3 DNA reads TGTGCCAGCAGAAGCGACCAGCGGGGGCACAATGAGCAGTTCTTC. Encoded protein: CASRSDQRGHNEQFF.

The chain recombines TRBV4-1 with TRBJ2-1; D gene unclear. Trimming pared 0 bases from V and 0 bases from J, leaving 12 bases between. Germline V lookup: CDR1 MGHRA, CDR2 YSYEKL. CDR3 length: 17 amino acids. The CDR3 DNA follows: TGCGCCAGCAGCCAAGATCCCAGCGCGAGCTCCTACAATGAGCAGTTCTTC. This codes for CASSQDPSASSYNEQFF.

The chain's CDR3 is CASSYGRDGPYEQYF. The DNA of the CDR3 is TGTGCCAGCAGTTACGGGCGGGACGGACCCTACGAGCAGTACTTC. The chain joins TRBV6-5 to TRBJ2-7; possible D gene TRBD2, 6 bases. The CDR3 spans 15 residues. The ends were cut back, 2 bases at V and 2 bases at J, with 13 bases in the middle. Germline CDR1 is MNHEY and CDR2 is SVGAGI.

This clone was recorded only once. The chain joins TRBV3-1 (or the pseudogene TRBV3-2) to TRBJ1-2; 8 nucleotides align to TRBD1. The CDR3 has 15 amino acids. After removal of 4 bases from V and 8 bases from J, the junction contained 12 bases not matched to a gene. Germline CDR1 LGHDT, CDR2 YNNKEL (reference sequence). The CDR3 DNA reads as TGTGCCAGCAGCCCCCTGGGAGGCAGGGGGCGCGGCTACACCTTC. Translation gives CASSPLGGRGRGYTF.

This clone was picked up a small number of times. The chain carries TRBV19 and TRBJ2-2; 12 bases match TRBD2. Germline CDR1 reads LNHDA; CDR2 reads SQIVND (reference sequence). V trimming: 3 bases; J trimming: 6 bases; junction bases outside the gene matches: 5. The CDR3 has 16 amino acids. The CDR3 sequence: CASSMRTSGESGELFF. The CDR3 nucleotides are TGTGCCAGTAGTATGAGGACTAGCGGGGAGTCCGGGGAGCTGTTTTTT.